This T cell receptor beta chain was sequenced in a study of technical replicates of blood from a handful of donors. Germline V CDR1 and CDR2: SGHRS, YFSETQ. This CDR3 is 14 amino acids long. Trimming left V 4 bases short and J 1 base short, with 11 bases between. The repertoire was sequenced with immunoSEQ multiplex PCR; TCRdb's copy has only in-frame clones and lacks some. The sample has 84,000 or so clones, roughly 94% seen once. V and J are TRBV5-1 and TRBJ1-1, with D perhaps matching TRBD1 (6 bases). The origin of this receptor is a human donor in good health. Sequencing was performed on T cells isolated from PBMCs. CDR3 amino acids: CASSGDTSNTEAFF. CDR3 coding DNA: TGCGCCAGCAGCGGGGACACATCGAACACTGAAGCTTTCTTT.